This TCR beta chain was captured in a study of CD8 T cells in ankylosing spondylitis. Findings of the study overall: Reportedly, disease-linked clones are significantly enriched in ankylosing spondylitis patients' matched synovial fluid. Blood from ankylosing spondylitis patients appeared to carry a characteristic roughly 8-variant TCR beta motif.

TCRdb reanalysed the 5' RACE reads using MiXCR and keeps one entry per CDR3 protein. The sample holds about 450,000 distinct CDR3 sequences, 25% to 30% seen once. This clonotype occurred a few times. Its specificity is unknown. This CDR3 region has 13 residues. Per germline, CDR1 SGHRS and CDR2 YFSETQ. Trimming cost V 4 bases and J 7 bases, with 12 bases left between them. The TCR originated in a male donor with ankylosing spondylitis. The chain employs TRBV5-1 and TRBJ1-5; D uncertain. Material: blood, either unsorted or a sorted T cell fraction (not recorded which). CDR3: CASSPIPEQPQHF. The CDR3 nucleotides read TGCGCCAGCAGCCCAATCCCCGAACAGCCCCAGCATTTT.